This TCR beta chain was sequenced during a study of OX40 agonist ivuxolimab in advanced cancers. For the study at large: Three patients, one with hepatocellular carcinoma and two with cutaneous melanoma, responded partially.

Study-wide results and limits: Among some nonresponders, normalized T-cell clonal expansion was also low.

Note on this clone: What it binds is unknown.

Data came from immunoSEQ multiplex PCR; TCRdb stores just in-frame clones and leaves some out. The sample lists 2,500 to 3,500 clones, approximately 92% seen once, with 1.5% to 2% in the top ten. The starting material was CD4+ or CD8+ T cells sorted from blood, obtained in a trial of the OX40 agonist ivuxolimab. This clonotype originated in an adult with an advanced solid tumor such as melanoma, head and neck, liver or kidney cancer.

This chain's CDR3 is CATMRGRANTGELFF. The CDR3 nucleotides read TGTGCCACCATGAGGGGCAGGGCGAACACCGGGGAGCTGTTTTTT. This chain uses TRBV19 with TRBJ2-2, with D tentatively TRBD1 or TRBD2 (5 bases each). The CDR3 has 15 residues. Germline V gives CDR1 LNHDA, CDR2 SQIVND (reference sequence). V was shortened by 10 bases and J by 0 bases, with 15 bases between the two germline ends.